This TCR beta chain comes out of a study of T cells after yellow fever vaccination. Findings and caveats of the study: CD4 and CD8 compartments shared a small share of clonotypes, likely from convergent recombination.

TCRdb called the 5' RACE reads again in MiXCR, with one record for every CDR3 protein. The sample has roughly 520,000 distinct CDR3 sequences, around a fifth seen once. This clonotype showed up just a few times. Its antigen is undetermined. Germline assignment: CDR1 WNHNN and CDR2 SYGVQD (reference sequence). Between the trimmed V and J ends, which lost 0 bases and 4 bases, there was a span of 8 bases. The CDR3 has 14 amino acids. Material: PBMCs, obtained approximately 20 days after the first yellow fever vaccination. The chain carries TRBV10-1 and TRBJ2-3; no clear D. The TCR sequence derives from a man between 18 and 35 years old who received the YFV17D yellow fever vaccine. CDR3 sequence: CASSESKGSDTQYF. The CDR3 region has the DNA TGCGCCAGCAGTGAGTCGAAGGGATCAGATACGCAGTATTTT.